The 6 T cell receptor beta chains below come from one sample, sequenced in a study of response to subunit inactivated influenza vaccine (dated by TCRdb to 2016 to 2019). The receptor library was made with RT-PCR. TCRdb lists the instrument as Illumina HiSeq 2500. In TCRdb, the public reads were trimmed at Q25 with fastp and aligned with MiXCR, with productive beta chains retained. Here each entry gathers all rows of one CDR3 protein and keeps the most common genes and DNA. The sample table records about 700,000 distinct CDR3 sequences; approximately 15% of these occur just once. The ten biggest clones cover around 6.5% of the sample. Sequencing used PBMCs from blood, obtained 14 to 15 days before vaccination. The receptors shown here come from a man aged 45-65 years who received an inactivated influenza vaccine. Donor details come from another sample of the same person, matched by shared clones.

The J gene is TRBJ2-1, the V gene TRBV5-1; D possibly corresponds to TRBD2 (5 bases). Germline CDR1 and CDR2: SGHRS and YFSETQ. The V end was cut by 1 base, the J end by 4 bases, with 12 bases between. CDR3 length: 15 residues. The CDR3 here is CASSLTGELYNEQFF. The CDR3 DNA reads TGCGCCAGCAGCTTGACCGGGGAACTTTACAATGAGCAGTTCTTC.

This clonotype was found many times. V usage is TRBV27 and J usage is TRBJ1-6, with TRBD1 matching over 11 bases. Per germline, CDR1 MNHEY and CDR2 SMNVEV (reference sequence). Trimming cost V 3 bases and J 10 bases; bases outside gene matches: 2. CDR3 length: 14 amino acids. CDR3 in DNA: TGTGCCAGCAGTTTCGGGACAGGGGGATCACCCCTCCACTTT. Its protein is CASSFGTGGSPLHF.

This clonotype was picked up many times. This chain joins TRBV4-2 and TRBJ2-1; D is unresolved. Germline lookup yields CDR1 LGHNA and CDR2 YNFKEQ. The CDR3 runs to 13 residues. With 4 bases removed from V and 5 bases from J, the gap between germline ends came to 9 bases. CDR3 sequence: CASSRRQDNEQFF. CDR3 DNA sequence: TGTGCCAGCAGCCGCCGCCAAGACAATGAGCAGTTCTTC.

This clonotype has a handful of counts. The chain carries TRBV29-1 and TRBJ2-7; D is undetermined. The CDR3 is made up of 11 amino acids. CDR1 is SQVTM, CDR2 ANQGSEA, per germline. V gave up 4 bases and J gave up 5 bases, with 9 bases separating them. CDR3 residues: CSVGVRNEQYF. CDR3 bases: TGCAGCGTTGGAGTTAGAAACGAGCAGTACTTC.

The chain recombines TRBV3-1 with TRBJ2-6, with D perhaps assigned TRBD1 or TRBD2 (6 bases each). This CDR3 has 16 amino acids. The V end lost 7 bases, the J end lost 2 bases, and 15 bases lay between the germline ends. Germline V lookup: CDR1 LGHDT, CDR2 YNNKEL (reference sequence). This chain's CDR3 is CASNHMGGPGANVLTF. In DNA form, the CDR3 reads TGTGCCAGCAACCACATGGGGGGCCCTGGGGCCAACGTCCTGACTTTC.

The sample holds a few counts of this clonotype. This chain joins TRBV12-3 or TRBV12-4 and TRBJ2-3; weak D call: TRBD2 (6 bases). V was clipped by 5 bases and J by 3 bases, with 15 bases between them. CDR3 length equals 15 residues. The CDR3 bases are TGTGCCAGCAGTGAAGACGGGAGAGGAACAGATACGCAGTATTTT. Encoded protein: CASSEDGRGTDTQYF.